Below are 17 T cell receptor beta chains sequenced from a single sample in a study of T cells in Graves' hyperthyroidism and ophthalmopathy. Amplification targeted TCR beta CDR3 regions from RNA transcripts. The study used the HTBI primer set for a first-round RT-PCR of the TCR CDR3. TCRdb re-called the multiplex PCR reads through MiXCR, storing one row per CDR3 protein. The top ten clones hold around an eighth of a sample with approximately 690,000 distinct CDR3 sequences, 13% to 15% of them seen once. The sequencing sample was made of blood. These receptor sequences come from a woman aged 50 to 60 with Graves' ophthalmopathy.

Ten or more counts support this clonotype. The V gene is TRBV7-9, the J gene TRBJ1-5; maybe TRBD1 (5 bases). V was cut by 3 bases and J by 5 bases, with 11 bases left in between. This CDR3 has 14 residues. CDR1 and CDR2 from the germline V gene are SEHNR and FQNEAQ (reference sequence). The CDR3 DNA sequence: TGTGCCAGCAGCTTGGGGCAGAGCGATCAGCCCCAGCATTTT. This translates into CASSLGQSDQPQHF.

This clonotype was detected ten times or more. This chain uses TRBV6-1 with TRBJ2-1; D is undetermined. Trimming removed 7 bases at V and 4 bases at J, with 5 bases between. The CDR3 runs to 11 residues. Germline lookup yields CDR1 MNHNS and CDR2 SASEGT. The CDR3 sequence is CASKGYNEQFF. The CDR3 bases are TGTGCCAGCAAGGGTTACAATGAGCAGTTCTTC.

The rearrangement uses TRBV28 and TRBJ2-1, with TRBD2 matching 8 bases. After removal of 2 bases from V and 8 bases from J, the junction contained 8 bases not matched to a gene. This CDR3 comprises 15 residues. The germline V gene encodes CDR1 MDHEN and CDR2 SYDVKM. The chain's CDR3 is CASSLEVAGSDEQFF. DNA for the CDR3: TGTGCCAGCAGTTTAGAGGTAGCGGGAAGCGATGAGCAGTTCTTC.

The V and J genes are TRBV4-3 and TRBJ1-2; no reliable D call. Trimming took off 0 bases at V and 0 bases at J, with 14 bases between the two ends. CDR1 is LGHNA and CDR2 is YSLEER in the germline V gene. CDR3 length: 17 residues. In DNA, the CDR3 is TGCGCCAGCAGCCAAGATCGTGGTACACCAGCTAACTATGGCTACACCTTC. Protein product: CASSQDRGTPANYGYTF.

The V gene is TRBV6-2 or TRBV6-3, the J gene TRBJ2-4; D perhaps matches TRBD1 (6 bases). V lost 10 bases and J lost 0, with 16 bases in between. This CDR3 has 15 residues. Germline V gene data show CDR1 as MNHEY and CDR2 as SVGEGT. The CDR3 DNA reads TGTGCCACTACGGACAGAGGATTAGCCAAAAACATTCAGTACTTC. Protein product: CATTDRGLAKNIQYF.

This clonotype was seen many times. The J gene is TRBJ1-1, the V gene TRBV2; D remains unclear. CDR3 size: 13 residues. Trimming removed 8 bases from V and 2 bases from J, with 12 bases in between. CDR1 and CDR2 from the germline V gene are SNHLY and FYNNEI. CDR3 residues: CASDREINTEAFF. For the CDR3, the DNA is TGTGCCAGCGACCGGGAAATAAACACTGAAGCTTTCTTT.

This clonotype was counted ten times or more. The chain has TRBV30 and TRBJ2-1, with D perhaps TRBD2 (6 bases). V was trimmed by 2 bases and J by 6 bases, leaving 8 bases between them. The CDR3 spans 12 residues. Germline V gene lookup returns CDR1 GTSNPN and CDR2 SVGIG (reference sequence). CDR3 sequence (DNA): TGTGCCTGGAGTACTAGCTTCAATGAGCAGTTCTTC. Protein: CAWSTSFNEQFF.

This clonotype was seen a few times. This chain connects TRBV19 to TRBJ2-7, with 8 bases aligning to TRBD2. Losses at the gene ends were 0 bases for V and 2 bases for J; bases not matched to a gene: 3. CDR1 is LNHDA, CDR2 SQIVND, per germline (reference sequence). CDR3 length: 15 amino acids. This chain's CDR3 is CASSIEPGGTYEQYF. The CDR3 DNA sequence: TGTGCCAGTAGTATAGAACCGGGAGGGACCTACGAGCAGTACTTC.

The chain employs TRBV29-1 and TRBJ2-3; D gene ambiguous. The CDR3 is made up of 10 amino acids. Deletions cut 6 bases from V and 6 bases from J, with 7 bases between. Germline CDR1 is SQVTM and CDR2 is ANQGSEA. The CDR3 nucleotides are TGCAGCGTCGAGCGTGATACGCAGTATTTT. It encodes CSVERDTQYF.

This clonotype was found many times. The V and J genes are TRBV12-3 or TRBV12-4 and TRBJ1-5; D uncertain. The length of the CDR3 is 15 residues. V was clipped by 6 bases and J by 1 base, with 13 bases between them. The CDR3 nucleotides read TGTGCCAGCAGACATGTGGGGAGGAGCAATCAGCCCCAGCATTTT. This gives the protein CASRHVGRSNQPQHF.

Many counts were recorded for this clonotype. J is TRBJ1-2 and V is TRBV12-3 or TRBV12-4; D call uncertain. Trimming pared 1 base from V and 0 bases from J, leaving 6 bases between. The CDR3 runs 14 residues. The CDR3 region is CASSLDGANYGYTF. The CDR3 nucleotides read TGTGCCAGCAGTTTAGACGGTGCTAACTATGGCTACACCTTC.

This clonotype was picked up a small number of times. V gene TRBV25-1 combines with J gene TRBJ1-2; D is perhaps TRBD1 (6 bases). Germline lookup yields CDR1 MGHDK and CDR2 SYGVNS. V dropped 4 bases and J dropped 7 bases, with 16 bases sitting between them. The CDR3 is made up of 14 amino acids. CDR3: CASSVYRASSGYTF. For the CDR3, the DNA is TGTGCCAGCAGTGTCTACAGGGCATCCAGTGGCTACACCTTC.

CDR3 nucleotide sequence: TGTGCCAGCAGCTTTCAGGTGGAGGCTGATGAAAAACTGTTTTTT. Its translation is CASSFQVEADEKLFF. The chain uses TRBV7-2 and TRBJ1-4, with unresolved D. The CDR3 is 15 amino acids. Trimming removed 3 bases at V and 6 bases at J, with 14 bases between. Per the germline V gene, CDR1 is SGHTA and CDR2 is FQGNSA.

The table lists this clonotype with many counts. The rearrangement joins TRBV30 to TRBJ2-1; D ambiguous. Germline V gives CDR1 GTSNPN, CDR2 SVGIG (reference sequence). Trimming pared 0 bases from V and 2 bases from J, leaving 8 bases between. The CDR3 has 14 residues. CDR3 nucleotides: TGTGCCTGGAGTGTAGGCACCACCTACAATGAGCAGTTCTTC. Its translation is CAWSVGTTYNEQFF. Drawing the rest from reference TRBV30 and TRBJ2-1, the complete variable domain is SQTIHQWPATLVQPVGSPLSLECTVEGTSNPNLYWYRQAAGRGLQLLFYSVGIGQISSEVPQNLSASRPQDRQFILSSKKLLLSDSGFYLCAWSVGTTYNEQFFGPGTRLTVL.

The chain combines TRBV7-9 with TRBJ1-2; D uncertain. Germline V gene data show CDR1 as SEHNR and CDR2 as FQNEAQ (reference sequence). This CDR3 comprises 15 residues. V lost 2 bases to trimming and J lost 6 bases, with 16 bases between them. CDR3 loop: CASSLSVTGFHGYTF. The CDR3 DNA reads TGTGCCAGCAGCTTATCCGTGACGGGGTTTCATGGCTACACCTTC.

This clonotype was recorded only once. This sequence may be a read error, since a much larger clone differs from it by one base. CDR3 DNA sequence: TGTGCCTGGAGCAGGGGGAACTACAATGAGCAGTACTTC. Translated: CAWSRGNYNEQYF. V and J are TRBV30 and TRBJ2-1; 7 nucleotides match TRBD1. The J call could be wrong; TRBJ2-7 is a better fit for the DNA end. The CDR3 covers 13 residues. The V gene's germline CDR1 is GTSNPN and CDR2 SVGIG (reference sequence).

V and J are TRBV9 and TRBJ2-2; perhaps TRBD1 as D (6 bases). CDR1 is SGDLS, CDR2 YYNGEE, per germline. The CDR3 covers 18 residues. The V end was cut by 7 bases, the J end by 3 bases, with 25 bases between. CDR3 region: CASRLNQQGSADTGELFF. The DNA for the CDR3 is TGTGCCAGCCGGTTAAATCAACAGGGCTCGGCGGACACCGGGGAGCTGTTTTTT.